This T cell receptor beta chain was profiled in a study of cytomegalovirus exposure and HLA in healthy donors. This CDR3 comprises 11 residues. Germline CDR1 SGHDT, CDR2 YYEEEE. Vbeta (60) and Jbeta (13) primers were used in the PCR. The assay was immunoSEQ multiplex PCR, and TCRdb's table has in-frame clones only and misses some. The table shows roughly 150,000 clones, with 70% to 85% occurring only once. The chain links TRBV5-6 to TRBJ2-5, with unresolved D. With the DNA end fitting TRBJ2-7 better, the J assignment may be wrong. The receptor was isolated from a male donor in good health and CMV-seronegative. Specimen: PBMCs. CDR3 nucleotide sequence: TGTGCCAGCAGCATGAGCCACGAGCAGTACTTC. This sequence encodes CASSMSHEQYF.